Listed here is a single T cell receptor (beta chain). What it recognizes is unknown. Clones were read by immunoSEQ multiplex PCR, and TCRdb kept only the in-frame ones, dropping some. Of around 97,000 clones in the sample, 80% to 95% were seen once. The data stem from a study of graft-versus-host responses after intestinal transplantation. Overall study context: Induction using anti-thymocyte globulin, followed by tacrolimus and steroids for 3 to 4 years, was given to all recipients.

The CDR3 loop spans 15 amino acids. Germline V CDR1 and CDR2: MNHEY, SVGAGI. V shed 5 bases and J 0 bases; nucleotides not matched to a gene: 4. Whole-study results and caveats: Those patients showing graft-donor T cell macrochimerism displayed high graft-versus-host to host-versus-graft clonal ratios in allografts.

This material consisted of unstimulated CD8+ T cells sorted from spleen or lymph node cells, taken before intestinal transplant. The gene calls are TRBV6-5 and TRBJ1-5; 7 nucleotides line up with TRBD1. This receptor was identified in a human donor who received an intestinal transplant. For the CDR3, the DNA is TGTGCCAGCAGTCGGACAGGATATAGCAATCAGCCCCAGCATTTT. Translation gives CASSRTGYSNQPQHF.